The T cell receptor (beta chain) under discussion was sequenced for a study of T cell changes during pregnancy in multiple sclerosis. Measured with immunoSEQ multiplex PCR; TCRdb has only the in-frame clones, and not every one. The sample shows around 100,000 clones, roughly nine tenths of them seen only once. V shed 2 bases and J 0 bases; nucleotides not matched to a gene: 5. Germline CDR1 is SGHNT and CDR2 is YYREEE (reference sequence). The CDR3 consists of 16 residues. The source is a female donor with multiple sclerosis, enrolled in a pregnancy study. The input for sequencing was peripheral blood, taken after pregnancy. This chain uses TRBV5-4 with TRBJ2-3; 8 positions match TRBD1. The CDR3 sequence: CASSLPGQGSTDTQYF. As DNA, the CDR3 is TGTGCCAGCAGCTTACCAGGACAGGGAAGCACAGATACGCAGTATTTT. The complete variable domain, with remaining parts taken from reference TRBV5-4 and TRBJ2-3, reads ETGVTQSPTHLIKTRGQQVTLRCSSQSGHNTVSWYQQALGQGPQFIFQYYREEENGRGNFPPRFSGLQFPNYSSELNVNALELDDSALYLCASSLPGQGSTDTQYFGPGTRLTVL.